One sample yielded the 2 T cell receptor beta chains listed below, sequenced in a study of blood T cell repertoires in COVID-19. The data were produced by immunoSEQ multiplex PCR, yet TCRdb's version contains in-frame clones alone and is incomplete. The sample lists tens of thousands of clones; 80% to 90% were seen once. Sequenced sample: peripheral blood. Every receptor here comes from a human donor with acute or convalescent COVID-19. The donor label of this sample is uncertain.

As concerns this clone: The sample contains more than one DNA sequence encoding this CDR3. This chain links TRBV4-3 with TRBJ1-1; tentatively, D is TRBD1 (6 bases). The V gene's germline CDR1 is LGHNA and CDR2 YSLEER. The CDR3 sequence is 16 residues long. V shed 0 bases and J shed 1 base, with 12 bases lying between them. The CDR3 region has the DNA TGCGCCAGCAGCCAAGAGGACAGAACCCCGAACACTGAAGCTTTCTTT. This encodes CASSQEDRTPNTEAFF.

The chain has TRBV7-2 and TRBJ1-5; D remains unclear. The CDR3 extends over 15 amino acids. Trimming cost V 8 bases and J 2 bases, with 16 bases left between them. Looked up from germline, CDR1 is SGHTA and CDR2 is FQGNSA. The chain's CDR3 is CASGQGRGGNQPQHF. Written as DNA, the CDR3 is TGTGCCAGCGGCCAAGGTCGGGGAGGCAATCAGCCCCAGCATTTT.